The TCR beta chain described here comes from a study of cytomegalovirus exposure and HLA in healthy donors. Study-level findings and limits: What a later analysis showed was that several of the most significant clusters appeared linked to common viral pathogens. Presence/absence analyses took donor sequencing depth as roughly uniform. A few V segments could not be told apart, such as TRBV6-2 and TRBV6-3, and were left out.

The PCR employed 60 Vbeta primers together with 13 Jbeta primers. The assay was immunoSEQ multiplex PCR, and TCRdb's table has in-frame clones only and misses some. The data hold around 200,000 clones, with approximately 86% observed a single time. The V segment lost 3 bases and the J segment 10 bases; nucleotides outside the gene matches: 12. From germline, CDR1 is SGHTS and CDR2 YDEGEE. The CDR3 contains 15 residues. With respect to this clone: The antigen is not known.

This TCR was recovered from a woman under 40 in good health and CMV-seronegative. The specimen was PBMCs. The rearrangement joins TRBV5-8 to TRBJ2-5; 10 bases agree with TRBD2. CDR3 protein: CASSWGLAFAADQYF. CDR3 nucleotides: TGTGCCAGCAGCTGGGGACTAGCGTTTGCCGCGGACCAGTACTTC.